This entry features one T cell receptor (beta chain) sequence. The table came from immunoSEQ multiplex PCR; TCRdb's copy has only in-frame clones and leaves some out. The data contain about 86,000 clones, 93% of them singletons. The data were taken from a study of control samples from healthy donors and cancer patients. This CDR3 has 13 residues. V was clipped by 2 bases and J by 3 bases, with 7 bases between them. The J gene is TRBJ1-1, the V gene TRBV12-3 or TRBV12-4, with D uncertain. The sample was blood. The sequence derives from a woman aged 25 to 45 in good health. The CDR3 loop reads CASSLTGDTEAFF. As DNA, the CDR3 is TGTGCCAGCAGTTTAACCGGAGACACTGAAGCTTTCTTT.